This TCR beta chain was profiled in a study of blood T cell repertoires in COVID-19 (TCRdb year 2020). A note on the overall study: Samples from collaborators originated in the United States, Italy and Spain and spanned both the acute and convalescent phases of COVID-19. Where available, HLA class I and class II types were obtained from metadata supplied by the sample provider rather than from assay-based typing. The prospective study material was composed of cDNA or gDNA derived from T cells, B-cell-depleted T cells, or PBMCs. Samples were obtained from the ongoing ImmuneRACE study (first 160 participants) and from some 1,200 subjects provided by 6 global collaborators. The dataset comprised deeply sampled blood TCRbeta repertoires from subjects exposed to, actively infected with, or recovered from COVID-19. Sample metadata almost always included a de-identified subject ID, COVID-19 status, age in years and sex. The repertoires were made available in a free public database intended to serve as a resource for research on the immune response to SARS-CoV-2.

Collaborating institutions collected whole blood in K2EDTA tubes following their own protocols. For TCRbeta analysis, collaborators shipped samples as frozen whole blood, isolated PBMCs, or DNA extracted from either of those sample types. Of note for this clone: No cognate antigen has been identified for it. Per-nucleotide qualities are absent, and no much larger clonotype sits a single base away.

TCRbeta CDR3 regions were amplified from genomic DNA using the immunoSEQ Assay, a bias-controlled multiplex PCR. In the paper's pipeline: Within the assay, amplification of reference gene primers was used to estimate how many nucleated cells each sample contained. To quantify the absolute abundance of each unique TCRbeta CDR3 rearrangement, sequence reads were collapsed and filtered. For each sample, productive Simpson clonality was calculated by taking the square root of Simpson's diversity index across productive rearrangements. The clones in this table, taken by TCRdb from immuneACCESS, are in-frame only. Not every clone is retained; where verified, under half of the shortfall comes from an unresolved V gene, and the cause of the rest is unknown. V and J calls plus clone size are reproduced from that table; the DNA served to infer D and trimming. Within this sample are 150,000 to 200,000 clones, with approximately 90% of them counted one time only. The ten top clones hold 5% of the sample.

Beyond this particular receptor, the publication reports: The quantity of clinical and demographic metadata differed by source and by participant and was supplied without curation.

This receptor was obtained from a human donor in a cohort sampled during active COVID-19. The specimen was peripheral blood.

The nucleotides are TGTGCCAGCAGCCTCCAGGGGCGCAGAGGCACAGATACGCAGTATTTT. It specifies CASSLQGRRGTDTQYF. The chain was built from TRBV6-2 or TRBV6-3 and TRBJ2-3; a tentative D call is TRBD1 (6 bases match). Sequences MNHEY (CDR1) and SVGEGT (CDR2) are obtained from the germline V gene. V gives up 6 bases and J gives up 1 base, and the segment between their germline ends measures 17 bases. From its cysteine to its phenylalanine, the CDR3 spans 16 amino acids. Just the 48-base CDR3 DNA is kept, in frame starting at base 1.